A single T cell receptor beta chain is shown here with its context. Its antigen is undetermined. Primers for the PCR totalled 60 Vbeta and 13 Jbeta. Profiled with immunoSEQ multiplex PCR; TCRdb holds only in-frame clones, not every one. The table lists more than 90,000 clones, roughly 76% of them singletons, with roughly 16% in the top ten. This CDR3 has 15 amino acids. CDR1 and CDR2 (germline): MNHEY, SMNVEV (reference sequence). Trimming removed 3 bases from V and 11 bases from J; junction bases left unmatched: 15. This record comes from a study of cytomegalovirus exposure and HLA in healthy donors. Regarding the study as a whole: In a later analysis, parvovirus B19, influenza, CMV and Epstein-Barr virus appeared linked to several top co-occurrence clusters. Altogether, around 160 TCR beta chains were recorded as cytomegalovirus-associated.

The chain joins TRBV27 to TRBJ2-5; 7 bases fit TRBD1. Sequences were obtained from PBMCs. This sequence originates from a man aged 50 to 60 in good health and CMV-seropositive. The DNA for the CDR3 is TGTGCCAGCAGTTTGACAGGGCAGGGCGGTTGGGAGCAGTACTTC. It specifies CASSLTGQGGWEQYF.